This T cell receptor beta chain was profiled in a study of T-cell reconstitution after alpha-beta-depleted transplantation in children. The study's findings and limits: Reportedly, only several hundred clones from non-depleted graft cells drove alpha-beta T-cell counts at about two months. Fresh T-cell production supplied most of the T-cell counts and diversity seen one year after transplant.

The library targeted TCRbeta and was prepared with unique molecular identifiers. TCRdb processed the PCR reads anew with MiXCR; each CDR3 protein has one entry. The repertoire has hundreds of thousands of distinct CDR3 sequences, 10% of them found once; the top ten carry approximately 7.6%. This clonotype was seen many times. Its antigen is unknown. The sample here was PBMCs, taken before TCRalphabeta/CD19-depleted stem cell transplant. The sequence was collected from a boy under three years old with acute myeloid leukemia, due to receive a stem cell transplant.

The CDR3 protein is CASSQDLSVRGWYGYTF. DNA for the CDR3: TGCGCCAGCAGCCAAGATCTAAGCGTCAGGGGATGGTATGGCTACACCTTC. V and J are TRBV4-3 and TRBJ1-2, with a weak D call TRBD1 (6 bases). Trimming took 0 bases from V and 5 from J, leaving 19 bases between them. CDR3 length equals 17 residues. Germline V lookup: CDR1 LGHNA, CDR2 YSLEER.